These 8 T cell receptor beta chains share one sample of origin, sequenced in a study of T cell repertoires and HLA-DP antigens. Produced via immunoSEQ multiplex PCR; TCRdb's table is partial and in-frame only. The sample contains roughly 3,500 clones, 76% of which appear only once. HeLa cells expressing allogeneic DPB1 restimulated the approximately 15-day-expanded CD4+ cells for under 25 h. Stimulation used HeLa cells expressing transduced HLA-DPA1/DPB1, HLA-DM, invariant chain and CD80. Sequenced: CD137- CD4+ T cells from cultured PBMCs. The receptors derive from a woman under 30 in good health and CMV-seronegative.

The gene calls are TRBV5-1 and TRBJ2-5, with 7 bases matching TRBD2. CDR3 size: 16 residues. Germline CDR1 is SGHRS and CDR2 is YFSETQ. Unmatched junction bases numbered 13, after V lost 3 bases and J lost 5 bases. The DNA for the CDR3 is TGCGCCAGCAGCTCTCTTATGGGGGAGGGCCAGGAGACCCAGTACTTC. It yields the protein CASSSLMGEGQETQYF.

In this sample, this clone turned up once. The rearrangement links TRBV5-1 to TRBJ2-5; D not certain. V was trimmed by 0 bases and J by 1 base, leaving 4 bases between them. This CDR3 contains 13 residues. Per the germline V gene, CDR1 is SGHRS and CDR2 is YFSETQ. The CDR3 nucleotides are TGCGCCAGCAGCTTGGGGGGCCAAGAGACCCAGTACTTC. This encodes CASSLGGQETQYF.

This chain joins TRBV6-6 and TRBJ2-7; TRBD2 matches at 7 bases. The J segment lost 5 bases and the V segment lost 10 bases, leaving 11 bases of the junction unmatched. Germline CDR1 and CDR2: MNHNY and SVGAGI (reference sequence). The length of the CDR3 is 13 residues. CDR3 in amino acids: CATRTGTIHEQYF. The DNA of the CDR3 is TGTGCCACCAGGACCGGGACTATCCACGAGCAGTACTTC.

This chain joins TRBV7-2 and TRBJ2-1, with TRBD2 matching 11 bases. The CDR3 contains 15 residues. The junction had 6 bases not matched to a gene; V was cut back by 3 bases and J by 8 bases. Per the germline V gene, CDR1 is SGHTA and CDR2 is FQGNSA. The CDR3 region is CASSLVAGGQYEQFF. In DNA form, the CDR3 reads TGTGCCAGCAGCTTGGTAGCGGGGGGGCAATATGAGCAGTTCTTC.

This clone was detected only once. The chain links TRBV7-3 to TRBJ1-1, with 8 bases aligning to TRBD1. The CDR3 consists of 15 residues. J lost 0 bases, V lost 3 bases, and 3 bases had no gene match. The V gene's germline CDR1 is SGHTA and CDR2 FQGTGA. The CDR3 spells CASSLGGQVNTEAFF. DNA for the CDR3: TGTGCCAGCAGCTTGGGGGGACAGGTGAACACTGAAGCTTTCTTT.

The rearrangement uses TRBV29-1 and TRBJ2-2; D is perhaps TRBD1 or TRBD2 (5 bases each). Trimming removed 3 bases at V and 2 bases at J, with 7 bases between. This CDR3 contains 13 residues. The germline gives CDR1 SQVTM, CDR2 ANQGSEA. The chain's CDR3 is CSVDRDNTGELFF. The CDR3 DNA sequence: TGCAGCGTTGACCGGGACAACACCGGGGAGCTGTTTTTT.

V usage is TRBV6-6 and J usage is TRBJ1-3; D gene uncertain. V lost 2 bases and J 0 bases, leaving 5 bases between the germline ends. This CDR3 contains 14 residues. Per the germline V gene, CDR1 is MNHNY and CDR2 is SVGAGI (reference sequence). The CDR3 DNA sequence: TGTGCCAGCAGTTACAGGGTCTCTGGAAACACCATATATTTT. Amino acids: CASSYRVSGNTIYF.

This chain links TRBV28 with TRBJ1-5; D is unclear. V shed 6 bases and J shed 4 bases, with 19 bases lying between them. The CDR3 is made up of 16 amino acids. Germline CDR1 reads MDHEN; CDR2 reads SYDVKM. The CDR3 sequence is CASRSAPHRGNQPQHF. CDR3 DNA sequence: TGTGCCAGCAGGTCCGCACCCCACCGAGGGAATCAGCCCCAGCATTTT.